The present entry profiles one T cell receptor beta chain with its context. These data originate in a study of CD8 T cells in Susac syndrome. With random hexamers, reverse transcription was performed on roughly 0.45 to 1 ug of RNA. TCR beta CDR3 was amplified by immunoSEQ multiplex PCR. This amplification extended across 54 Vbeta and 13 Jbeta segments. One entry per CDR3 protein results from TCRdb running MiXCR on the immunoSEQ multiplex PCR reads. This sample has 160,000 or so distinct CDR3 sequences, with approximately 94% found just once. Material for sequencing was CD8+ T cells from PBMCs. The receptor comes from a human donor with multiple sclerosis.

Here the CDR3 DNA reads TGCAGTGCTAGAGGCGTGACTTCCTACGAGCAGTACTTC. Translation gives CSARGVTSYEQYF. The chain employs TRBV20-1 and TRBJ2-7; D is undetermined. The CDR3 sequence is 13 residues long. Germline loops: CDR1 DFQATT, CDR2 SNEGSKA (reference sequence). The V end lost 1 base, the J end lost 1 base, and 8 bases lay between the germline ends.